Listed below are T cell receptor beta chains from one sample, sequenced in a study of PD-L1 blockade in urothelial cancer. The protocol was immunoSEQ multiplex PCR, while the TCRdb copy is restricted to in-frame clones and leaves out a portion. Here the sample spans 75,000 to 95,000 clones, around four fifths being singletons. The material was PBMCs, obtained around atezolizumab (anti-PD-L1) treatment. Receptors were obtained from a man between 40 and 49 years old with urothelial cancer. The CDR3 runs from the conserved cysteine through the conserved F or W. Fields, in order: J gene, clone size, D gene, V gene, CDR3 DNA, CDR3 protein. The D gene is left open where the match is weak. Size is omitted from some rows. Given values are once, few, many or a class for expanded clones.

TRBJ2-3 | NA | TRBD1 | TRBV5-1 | TGCGCCAGCAGCTTGGGACAGGGGGGAACAGATACGCAGTATTTT | CASSLGQGGTDTQYF
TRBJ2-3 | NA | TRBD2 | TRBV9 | TGTGCCAGCAGCGCTAGCGGGAGCACAGATACGCAGTATTTT | CASSASGSTDTQYF
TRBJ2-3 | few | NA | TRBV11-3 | TGTGCCAGCAGCTCCCCCCGAGGAGGGGATACGCAGTATTTT | CASSSPRGGDTQYF
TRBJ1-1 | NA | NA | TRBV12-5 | TGTGCTAGTGGTTTGGACCGCGGACAGCCAGGGCAAATGGACACTGAAGCTTTCTTT | CASGLDRGQPGQMDTEAFF
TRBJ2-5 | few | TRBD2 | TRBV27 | TGTGCCAGCAGTCCTGAGGGGGGCGGGAGGGCCTGGGAGACCCAGTACTTC | CASSPEGGGRAWETQYF
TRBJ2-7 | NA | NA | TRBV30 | TGTGCCTGGAGCCAGCGGGCCGGGAGACTTTCCGACGAGCAGTACTTC | CAWSQRAGRLSDEQYF
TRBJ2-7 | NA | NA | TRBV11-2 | TGTGCCAGCAGCTTTATTGGGGGGGGGCTTTTTGAGCAGTACTTC | CASSFIGGGLFEQYF
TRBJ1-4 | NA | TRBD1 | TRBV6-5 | TGTGCCAGCAGAGAGGACAGGGGAATGAGGAAACTGTTTTTT | CASREDRGMRKLFF
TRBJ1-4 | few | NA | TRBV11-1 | TGTGCCAGCAGCTTATGGGGAGGGCCGAATGAAAAACTGTTTTTT | CASSLWGGPNEKLFF
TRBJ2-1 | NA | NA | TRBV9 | TGTGCCAGCAGCCGGGAGCCCCCCGAGCAGTTCTTC | CASSREPPEQFF
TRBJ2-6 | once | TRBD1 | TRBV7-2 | TGTGCCAGCAGCAGCGGGACAGGGGGCGCAAGGGCCAACGTCCTGACTTTC | CASSSGTGGARANVLTF
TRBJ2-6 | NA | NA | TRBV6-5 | TGTGCCAGCAGTTACGAAGGGGCCCCTGGGGCCAACGTCCTGACTTTC | CASSYEGAPGANVLTF
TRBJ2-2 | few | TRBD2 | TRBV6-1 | TGTGCCAGCAGTGAAGTTCTAGCGGGAGCCGGGGAGCTGTTTTTT | CASSEVLAGAGELFF
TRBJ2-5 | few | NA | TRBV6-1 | TGTGCCAGCAGTTCCCAGGGGTTGGAGACCCAGTACTTC | CASSSQGLETQYF
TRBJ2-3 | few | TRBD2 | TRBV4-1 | TGCGCCAGCAGCCAAGATCAAGTGCGGGAGGGGCGTGATACGCAGTATTTT | CASSQDQVREGRDTQYF
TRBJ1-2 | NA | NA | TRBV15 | TGTGCCACCAGCAGATTTAGGGAGTATGGCTACACCTTC | CATSRFREYGYTF
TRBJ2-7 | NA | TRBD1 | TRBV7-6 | TGTGCCAGCAGCTCTGGACAGGGCTTTGGCTACGAGCAGTACTTC | CASSSGQGFGYEQYF
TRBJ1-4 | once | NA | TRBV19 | TGTGCCAGTAGTCTCGGGACACTCAATGAAAAACTGTTTTTT | CASSLGTLNEKLFF
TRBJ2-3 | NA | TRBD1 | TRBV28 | TGTGCCAGCAGCAGACAGGGAGCGACTACGCAGTATTTT | CASSRQGATTQYF
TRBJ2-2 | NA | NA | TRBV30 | TGTGCCTCCGGAGGGACCGGGGAGCTGTTTTTT | CASGGTGELFF
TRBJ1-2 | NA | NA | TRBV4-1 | TGCGCCAGCAGCCAAGACGACAGATTGACCTATGGCTACACCTTC | CASSQDDRLTYGYTF
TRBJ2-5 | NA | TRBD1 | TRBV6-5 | TGTGCCAGCAGTGAAACAGGGGGAGAGACCCAGTACTTC | CASSETGGETQYF
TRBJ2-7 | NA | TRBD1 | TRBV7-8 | TGTGCCAGCAGCTTAGAGACGGGACAGGGAGCCTACGAGCAGTACTTC | CASSLETGQGAYEQYF
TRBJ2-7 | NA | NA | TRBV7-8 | TGTGCCAGCAGCCTTACTCGGACAGTATCCTACGAGCAGTACTTC | CASSLTRTVSYEQYF
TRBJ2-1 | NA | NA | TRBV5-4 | TGTGCCAGCAGCTTGCGTTATGAGCAGTTCTTC | CASSLRYEQFF
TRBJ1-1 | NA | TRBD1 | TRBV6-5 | TGTGCCAGCAGTTACTCGACAGGGGCGGCTTTCTTT | CASSYSTGAAFF
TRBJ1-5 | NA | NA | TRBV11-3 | TGTGCCCAGCAGCCGGACCGACAGGACAATCAGCCCCAGCATTTT | CAQQPDRQDNQPQHF
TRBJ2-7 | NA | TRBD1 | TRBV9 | TGTGCCAGCAGTGAGGGGGGACAGGTGATCCACGAGCAGTACTTC | CASSEGGQVIHEQYF